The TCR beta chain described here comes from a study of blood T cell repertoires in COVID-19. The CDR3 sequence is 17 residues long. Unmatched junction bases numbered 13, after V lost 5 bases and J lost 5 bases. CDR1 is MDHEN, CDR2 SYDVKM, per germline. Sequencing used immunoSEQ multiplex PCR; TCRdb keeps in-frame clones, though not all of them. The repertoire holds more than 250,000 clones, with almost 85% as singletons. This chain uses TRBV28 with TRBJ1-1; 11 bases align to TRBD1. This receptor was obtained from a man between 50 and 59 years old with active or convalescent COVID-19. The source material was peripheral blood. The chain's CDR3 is CASSPPGTGGTRTEAFF. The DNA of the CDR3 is TGTGCCAGCAGTCCCCCCGGGACAGGGGGTACGAGGACTGAAGCTTTCTTT.